A selection of T cell receptor beta chains follows, all from one sample in a study of T-cell reconstitution after alpha-beta-depleted transplantation in children. In TCRdb, the PCR reads were re-called with MiXCR into one record per CDR3 protein. In the table there are about 610,000 distinct CDR3 sequences, 10% of which are singletons. The material sequenced was PBMCs from the stem cell graft donor, taken from the stem cell graft. The source is a human donor who donated a stem cell graft to a child with acute myeloid leukemia. The CDR3 runs from the conserved cysteine through the conserved F or W. A D gene is named only where the DNA matches it firmly. For some rows the clone size is stated as once, few or many, or as a class when expanded; others skip it.

size	V	J	D	length	CDR3	DNA
once	TRBV5-1	TRBJ2-5	TRBD2	13	CASRTSGGETQYF	TGCGCCAGCCGGACTAGCGGCGGAGAGACCCAGTACTTC
-	TRBV2	TRBJ2-2	TRBD1	18	CASSLPRPGTVNTGELFF	TGTGCCAGCAGTTTACCTAGGCCCGGGACAGTTAACACCGGGGAGCTGTTTTTT
-	TRBV11-2	TRBJ1-4	-	14	CASSLTHGNEKLFF	TGTGCCAGCAGCCTCACCCATGGCAATGAAAAACTGTTTTTT
-	TRBV10-3	TRBJ2-1	TRBD2	16	CAISATSGVTYNEQFF	TGTGCCATCAGTGCGACTAGCGGGGTAACCTACAATGAGCAGTTCTTC
many	TRBV7-3	TRBJ1-1	TRBD1	14	CASSSRQGDTEAFF	TGTGCCAGCAGCTCTCGACAGGGGGACACTGAAGCTTTCTTT
-	TRBV30	TRBJ1-1	TRBD1	14	CAWRTGQGSTEAFF	TGTGCCTGGAGGACGGGACAGGGGAGTACTGAAGCTTTCTTT
few	TRBV20-1	TRBJ2-7	TRBD2	16	CSARGLAGGPGREQYF	TGCAGTGCTAGGGGACTAGCGGGAGGGCCTGGACGCGAGCAGTACTTC
-	TRBV6-2/TRBV6-3	TRBJ2-5	-	15	CASTPGRRIQETQYF	TGTGCCAGCACTCCTGGGCGGCGAATCCAAGAGACCCAGTACTTC
few	TRBV6-5	TRBJ2-7	TRBD1	15	CASSYTRQGGYEQYF	TGTGCCAGCAGTTACACAAGACAGGGCGGCTACGAGCAGTACTTC
-	TRBV9	TRBJ2-1	TRBD2	17	CASSVPLAGGTYNEQFF	TGTGCCAGCAGCGTACCGCTAGCGGGAGGCACCTACAATGAGCAGTTCTTC
many	TRBV28	TRBJ1-5	-	15	CASSFQGSGNQPQHF	TGTGCCAGCAGTTTTCAGGGAAGTGGCAATCAGCCCCAGCATTTT
-	TRBV7-9	TRBJ2-5	TRBD2	15	CASSPWSTSGETQYF	TGTGCCAGCAGCCCATGGTCGACTAGCGGAGAGACCCAGTACTTC
many	TRBV12-3/TRBV12-4	TRBJ2-1	TRBD1	15	CASSSVSTGLNEQFF	TGTGCCAGCAGTTCTGTTTCGACAGGGCTCAATGAGCAGTTCTTC
-	TRBV7-9	TRBJ2-7	-	14	CASSKQGSSYEQYF	TGTGCCAGCAGCAAACAGGGAAGCTCCTACGAGCAGTACTTC
-	TRBV7-2	TRBJ2-1	-	14	CASSIPMGSNEQFF	TGTGCCAGCAGCATACCAATGGGAAGCAATGAGCAGTTCTTC
once	TRBV15	TRBJ2-1	TRBD1	16	CATSSFRDRGSHEQFF	TGTGCCACCAGCAGTTTCCGGGACAGGGGGAGCCATGAGCAGTTCTTC
-	TRBV12-3/TRBV12-4	TRBJ1-5	TRBD1	16	CASSPLPGGVNQPQHF	TGTGCCAGCAGCCCCTTACCAGGGGGGGTTAATCAGCCCCAGCATTTT
few	TRBV20-1	TRBJ2-7	TRBD2	13	CSAISGRGYEQYF	TGCAGTGCTATAAGCGGGAGGGGGTACGAGCAGTACTTC
-	TRBV12-3/TRBV12-4	TRBJ2-5	TRBD1	14	CASNTDRAKETQYF	TGTGCCAGCAATACAGACAGGGCGAAAGAGACCCAGTACTTC
-	TRBV4-3	TRBJ2-7	-	15	CASSQDVGRSHEQYF	TGCGCCAGCAGCCAAGATGTGGGAAGGTCTCACGAGCAGTACTTC
-	TRBV7-3	TRBJ2-1	TRBD2	15	CASSFGGALYNEQFF	TGTGCCAGCAGCTTCGGGGGGGCCCTCTACAATGAGCAGTTCTTC
few	TRBV6-1	TRBJ2-2	TRBD1	17	CASTQKTGDARTGELFF	TGTGCCAGCACACAAAAAACAGGGGACGCGCGAACCGGGGAGCTGTTTTTT
-	TRBV5-1	TRBJ2-1	-	16	CASRRVADLSYNEQFF	TGCGCCAGCAGGCGTGTAGCGGACTTAAGCTACAATGAGCAGTTCTTC
few	TRBV12-3/TRBV12-4	TRBJ2-7	-	14	CASSLVESSYEQYF	TGTGCCAGCAGTTTAGTGGAGAGCTCCTACGAGCAGTACTTC
-	TRBV20-1	TRBJ2-2	-	13	CSARDETTGELFF	TGCAGTGCTAGAGACGAAACCACCGGGGAGCTGTTTTTT
many	TRBV20-1	TRBJ2-2	TRBD1	16	CSAERQTGLISGELFF	TGCAGTGCCGAGAGACAGACAGGGTTAATCTCGGGGGAGCTGTTTTTT
-	TRBV12-3/TRBV12-4	TRBJ2-5	-	18	CASSFFRHGQGKQETQYF	TGTGCCAGCAGTTTTTTCCGGCATGGGCAGGGAAAACAAGAGACCCAGTACTTC
few	TRBV24-1	TRBJ2-3	TRBD2	17	CATSDLASGRSADTQYF	TGTGCCACCAGTGATTTGGCTAGCGGGAGATCGGCAGATACGCAGTATTTT
many	TRBV20-1	TRBJ2-1	-	13	CSARTSSYNEQFF	TGCAGTGCTAGGACTAGCTCCTACAATGAGCAGTTCTTC
-	TRBV30	TRBJ2-7	TRBD2	20	CAWSGKPGLAGVIRNYEQYF	TGTGCCTGGAGTGGTAAGCCGGGACTAGCGGGAGTTATACGAAACTACGAGCAGTACTTC
many	TRBV18	TRBJ2-1	TRBD1	15	CASSLGQGEYNEQFF	TGTGCCAGCTCACTCGGACAGGGCGAGTACAATGAGCAGTTCTTC
few	TRBV29-1	TRBJ2-1	TRBD2	15	CSVGEGLAGGNEQFF	TGCAGCGTTGGGGAGGGGCTAGCAGGTGGAAATGAGCAGTTCTTC
-	TRBV5-1	TRBJ2-3	-	15	CASSFGGYGTDTQYF	TGCGCCAGCAGCTTTGGAGGGTATGGCACAGATACGCAGTATTTT
-	TRBV28	TRBJ2-6	-	16	CASSSQGLGGANVLTF	TGTGCCAGCAGCAGCCAGGGACTCGGTGGGGCCAACGTCCTGACTTTC
-	TRBV21-1	TRBJ2-3	-	16	CASSKVGTWGTDTQYF	TGTGCCAGCAGCAAAGTAGGGACGTGGGGCACAGATACGCAGTATTTT
many	TRBV29-1	TRBJ1-4	-	13	CSVAGRMNEKLFF	TGCAGCGTTGCCGGACGGATGAATGAAAAACTGTTTTTT
-	TRBV7-2	TRBJ1-5	-	11	CATGPRQPQHF	TGTGCCACAGGCCCCCGACAGCCCCAGCATTTT
-	TRBV11-2	TRBJ2-5	TRBD2	16	CASSLGTSGRWETQYF	TGTGCCAGCAGCTTGGGGACTAGCGGGAGGTGGGAGACCCAGTACTTC
few	TRBV7-3	TRBJ2-3	TRBD2	15	CASSPVGGGGDTQYF	TGTGCCAGCAGCCCCGTTGGCGGGGGAGGGGATACGCAGTATTTT
many	TRBV7-8	TRBJ1-5	-	14	CASSLVAGDQPQHF	TGTGCCAGCAGCTTAGTGGCGGGTGATCAGCCCCAGCATTTT